The source of this TCR beta chain is a study of vaccination and CD4 T cells after COVID-19. Study-wide background: Overlapping spike peptides from SARS-CoV-2, HCoV-NL63, HCoV-OC43 and HCoV-229E served to stimulate the cells.

Treatment described: approximately 11-day PBMC culture with coronavirus spike peptide pools or control peptides (ViraFEST assay). According to the study, CD4+ T cells from the unexposed donor were gathered ahead of the COVID-19 pandemic (2011-2018). Expansion of antigen-specific T cells with peptide pools by ViraFEST preceded sequencing of TCRs. Whole-study results and caveats: Within convalescent individuals, 304 out of 307 vaccine-specific clones proved to be spike mono-reactive.

As regards this clonotype: Its antigen is not identified.

The Oncomine TCR Beta short-read assay was what sequenced the DNA obtained from cultured CD4+ T cells. The authors extracted genomic DNA from cultured CD4+ T cells. Via MiXCR, TCRdb re-called the PCR reads, giving one row per CDR3 protein. The sample has about 9,900 distinct CDR3 sequences; 30% to 40% are singletons. Germline assignment: CDR1 DFQATT and CDR2 SNEGSKA (reference sequence). The CDR3 loop spans 14 amino acids. V shed 0 bases and J shed 4 bases, with 10 bases lying between them. The specimen was CD4+ T cells from blood, cultured in vitro. The chain uses TRBV20-1 and TRBJ1-3; D might be TRBD1 (6 bases). This TCR derives from a human donor in good health. This chain's CDR3 is CSARDRQGGNTIYF. CDR3 nucleotides: TGCAGTGCTAGAGATCGGCAGGGGGGAAACACCATATATTTT.